This T cell receptor beta chain was obtained from a study of blood T cells in healthy people across ages. Across the study: Per every two T cells, about one barcoded beta molecule was captured by template switching. Study findings and constraints: More naive CD4+ cells and higher diversity were found in long-lived than in aged donors.

Extraction of total RNA produced a minimum of 6 micrograms from each sample. The CDR3 is 18 amino acids. The germline gives CDR1 SGHAT, CDR2 FQNNGV. The ends lost 7 bases at V and 0 bases at J; junction bases unmatched: 17. For the second PCR, which ran for roughly 6 to 12 cycles, a sample-barcoded 5' primer and a J-beta primer mix were used. TCRdb recomputed calls from the 5' RACE reads with MiXCR, one row per CDR3 protein. This sample has 1.5 million to 1.8 million distinct CDR3 sequences, with approximately 42% found just once. As to this clonotype: The target antigen is unknown.

V usage is TRBV11-2 and J usage is TRBJ1-1, with 7 bases matching TRBD1. The sequence came from a woman younger than 30 in good health. The source material was blood. This CDR3 is CASNPGGTHTPMNTEAFF. The DNA of the CDR3 is TGTGCCAGCAACCCAGGGGGGACGCACACTCCCATGAACACTGAAGCTTTCTTT.